Below, 11 T cell receptor beta chains from the same sample are listed, as sequenced in a study of a mutant IDH1 vaccine in newly diagnosed glioma. Regarding time point: week 47, end of study. Every vaccine dose comprised 300 ug of mutant IDH1 20-mer peptide plus topical imiquimod. Antigens for these TCRs are unknown. The protocol was immunoSEQ multiplex PCR, while the TCRdb copy is restricted to in-frame clones and leaves out a portion. This sample yields around 84,000 clones, of which 75% to 85% are seen a single time; around 5% belongs to the top ten. This specimen was PBMCs, taken from a glioma patient whose treatment included an IDH1 peptide vaccine. All receptors derive from a man aged 35-49 years with glioma.

The chain combines TRBV4-2 with TRBJ2-7; 9 nucleotides align to TRBD2. V lost 0 bases to trimming and J lost 2 bases; unmatched junction nucleotides: 5. The CDR3 is 16 residues long. Germline lookup yields CDR1 LGHNA and CDR2 YNFKEQ. The DNA of the CDR3 is TGTGCCAGCAGCCAAGATCTCCTAGCGGGACCCTACGAGCAGTACTTC. This encodes CASSQDLLAGPYEQYF.

In its sample, this clone was seen once. V usage is TRBV5-6 and J usage is TRBJ2-1, with TRBD1 matching 9 bases. Germline V gene data show CDR1 as SGHDT and CDR2 as YYEEEE. V lost 4 bases, J lost 5 bases, and 10 bases stayed unmatched. This CDR3 contains 16 residues. The CDR3 protein is CASSTAGTGYHNEQFF. CDR3 sequence (DNA): TGTGCCAGCAGCACTGCCGGGACAGGGTATCACAATGAGCAGTTCTTC.

The V gene is TRBV7-9, the J gene TRBJ2-7; weak D call: TRBD2 (6 bases). CDR1 SEHNR and CDR2 FQNEAQ come from the germline V gene (reference sequence). The CDR3 loop spans 12 amino acids. V gave up 3 bases and J gave up 6 bases, with 9 bases separating them. This CDR3 reads CASSFAGGEQYF. The CDR3 nucleotides read TGTGCCAGCAGCTTTGCCGGGGGCGAGCAGTACTTC.

This clone was detected only once. The chain joins TRBV10-3 to TRBJ2-2; the D gene could be TRBD1 or TRBD2 (5 bases each). Per the germline V gene, CDR1 is ENHRY and CDR2 is SYGVKD. V lost 6 bases to trimming and J lost 8 bases, with 22 bases between them. The CDR3 spans 16 residues. DNA of the CDR3: TGTGCCATCAGACCCTCCGGGACGGGGACGACTGGGGAGCTGTTTTTT. Protein: CAIRPSGTGTTGELFF.

The chain carries TRBV7-9 and TRBJ2-1, with D possibly TRBD2 on 6 matching bases. CDR3 size: 16 residues. The germline V and J ends were trimmed by 3 bases and 4 bases, with 16 bases remaining between them. Germline V gene sequence: CDR1 SEHNR, CDR2 FQNEAQ (reference sequence). Here the CDR3 DNA reads TGTGCCAGCAGCTTCGCGTGGGGGGAGTCTTACAATGAGCAGTTCTTC. It specifies CASSFAWGESYNEQFF.

The chain combines TRBV30 with TRBJ1-2, with D hard to call. The CDR3 is 12 amino acids. The ends were cut back, 0 bases at V and 5 bases at J, with 7 bases in the middle. Germline CDR1 GTSNPN, CDR2 SVGIG (reference sequence). The CDR3 here is CAWSVTAYGYTF. DNA of the CDR3: TGTGCCTGGAGTGTAACAGCTTATGGCTACACCTTC.

The V call is TRBV4-1, the J call TRBJ1-1; D is undetermined. The CDR3 length is 15 residues. Looked up from germline, CDR1 is MGHRA and CDR2 is YSYEKL. V was trimmed by 0 bases and J by 5 bases, leaving 13 bases between them. CDR3 DNA: TGCGCCAGCAGCCAAGATGGACGGGGAGGAACTGAAGCTTTCTTT. Translated, it gives CASSQDGRGGTEAFF.

J is TRBJ2-7 and V is TRBV30, with D perhaps matching TRBD1 or TRBD2 (5 bases each). The germline V gene encodes CDR1 GTSNPN and CDR2 SVGIG (reference sequence). Between the trimmed V and J ends, which lost 4 bases and 0 bases, there was a span of 13 bases. The CDR3 covers 14 residues. CDR3 bases: TGTGCCTGGACCCCGGGACCGACCTCCTACGAGCAGTACTTC. Protein sequence: CAWTPGPTSYEQYF.

This sequence joins TRBV19 and TRBJ1-1, with D perhaps matching TRBD1 (5 bases). The CDR3 is 17 residues long. CDR1 is LNHDA and CDR2 is SQIVND in the germline V gene (reference sequence). CDR3 in amino acids: CAFQVRPGKLPNTEAFF. CDR3 nucleotide sequence: TGTGCGTTTCAGGTCCGGCCAGGGAAGCTCCCGAACACTGAAGCTTTCTTT.

The chain employs TRBV6-6 and TRBJ1-4; D not certain. CDR3 length: 12 amino acids. Germline V gene sequence: CDR1 MNHNY, CDR2 SVGAGI (reference sequence). Deletions cut 6 bases from V and 0 bases from J, with 2 bases between. CDR3 loop: CASSATNEKLFF. CDR3 bases: TGTGCCAGCAGCGCAACTAATGAAAAACTGTTTTTT.

The chain joins TRBV7-9 to TRBJ1-1; 12 bases agree with TRBD1. The germline V gene has CDR1 SEHNR and CDR2 FQNEAQ (reference sequence). The CDR3 runs 15 residues. With 6 bases clipped from V and 5 bases from J, the junction kept 7 bases outside the gene matches. Written as DNA, the CDR3 is TGTGCCAGCAGGCCGGGACAGGGGGCTAATACTGAAGCTTTCTTT. It specifies CASRPGQGANTEAFF. The full variable domain, completed using reference TRBV7-9 and TRBJ1-1, is DTGVSQNPRHKITKRGQNVTFRCDPISEHNRLYWYRQTLGQGPEFLTYFQNEAQLEKSRLLSDRFSAERPKGSFSTLEIQRTEQGDSAMYLCASRPGQGANTEAFFGQGTRLTVV.